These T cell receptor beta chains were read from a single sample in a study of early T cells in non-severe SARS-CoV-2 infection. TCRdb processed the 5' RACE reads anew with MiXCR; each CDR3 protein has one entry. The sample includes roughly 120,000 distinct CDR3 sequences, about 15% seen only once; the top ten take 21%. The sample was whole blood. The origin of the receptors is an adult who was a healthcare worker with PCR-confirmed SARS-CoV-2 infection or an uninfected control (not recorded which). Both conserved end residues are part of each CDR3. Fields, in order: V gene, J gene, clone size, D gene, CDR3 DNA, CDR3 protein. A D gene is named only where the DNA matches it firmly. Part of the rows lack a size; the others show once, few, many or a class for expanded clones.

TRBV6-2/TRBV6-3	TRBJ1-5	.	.	TGTGCCAGCTGCTCCTACCATCAGCCCCAGCATTTT	CASCSYHQPQHF
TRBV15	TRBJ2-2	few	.	TGTGCCACCACCGGTCGGGCCCAAGGAAACACCGGGGAGCTGTTTTTT	CATTGRAQGNTGELFF
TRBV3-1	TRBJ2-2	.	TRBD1	TGTGCCAGCAGCCAAGTAATAGGGGGCGCCGCCGGGGAGCTGTTTTTT	CASSQVIGGAAGELFF
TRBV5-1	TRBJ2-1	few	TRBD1	TGCGCCAGCAGCATTTACAGGGGGGAAGGCAATGAGCAGTTCTTC	CASSIYRGEGNEQFF
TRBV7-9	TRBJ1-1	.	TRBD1	TGTGCCAGCAGCGGACAGGGGAAGATTGAAGCTTTCTTT	CASSGQGKIEAFF
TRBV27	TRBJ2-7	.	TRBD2	TGTGCCAGCAGGTACACGGGAGGGTACGAGCAGTACTTC	CASRYTGGYEQYF
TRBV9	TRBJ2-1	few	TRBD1	TGTGCCAGCAGCCTTGGGACAGGGGGATCCTCACTGAGGAGGGATGAGCAGTTCTTC	CASSLGTGGSSLRRDEQFF
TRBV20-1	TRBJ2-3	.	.	TGCAGTGCTAGGGGCGATCGCACAGATACGCAGTATTTT	CSARGDRTDTQYF
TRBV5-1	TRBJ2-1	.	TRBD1	TGCGCCAGCAGTTGGGACAGGGAGGCCAATGAGCAGTTCTTC	CASSWDREANEQFF
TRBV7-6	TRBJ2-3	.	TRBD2	TGTGCCAGCAGCTTGGGGCACAGGACTAGCGGCACAGATACGCAGTATTTT	CASSLGHRTSGTDTQYF
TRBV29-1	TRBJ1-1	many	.	TGCAGCGTTGGTGAGGGGCCATACACTGAAGCTTTCTTT	CSVGEGPYTEAFF
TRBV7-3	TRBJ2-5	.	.	TGTGCCAGCAGCCTAGGCCCCCTGGGGACTGAGACCCAGTACTTC	CASSLGPLGTETQYF
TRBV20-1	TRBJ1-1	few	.	TGCAGTGCTAGAGCTGGGACGGATGAAGAAGCTTTCTTT	CSARAGTDEEAFF
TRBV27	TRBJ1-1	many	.	TGTGCCAGCAGTTTAGACACGTTGAACACTGAAGCTTTCTTT	CASSLDTLNTEAFF
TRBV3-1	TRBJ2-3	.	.	TGTGCCAGCAGCCAAGTAGAAACAGATACGCAGTATTTT	CASSQVETDTQYF
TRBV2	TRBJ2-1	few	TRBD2	TGTGCCAGCAGGGGGGACTATAGCCACAATGAGCAGTTCTTC	CASRGDYSHNEQFF
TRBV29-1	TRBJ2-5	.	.	TGCAGCGTCGGGGGCCAGAAAGAGACCCAGTACTTC	CSVGGQKETQYF
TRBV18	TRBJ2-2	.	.	TGTGCCAGCTCACCACTCTCGGCGAACACCGGGGAGCTGTTTTTT	CASSPLSANTGELFF
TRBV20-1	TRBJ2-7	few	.	TGCAGTGCTAGAAGAGACCGGGTGTCTGAGCAGTACTTC	CSARRDRVSEQYF
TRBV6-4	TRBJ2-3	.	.	TGTGCCAGCAGTGACTCGTACGGGGATACGCAGTATTTT	CASSDSYGDTQYF
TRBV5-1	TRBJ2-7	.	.	TGCGCCAGCAGCTTTGAACAGCATTACGAGCAGTACTTC	CASSFEQHYEQYF
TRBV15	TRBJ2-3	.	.	TGTGCCACCAGCAGACTTAACCCAAGCACAGATACGCAGTATTTT	CATSRLNPSTDTQYF
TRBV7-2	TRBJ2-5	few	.	TGTGCCAGCAGCTTAGCCCTTAATCAAGAGACCCAGTACTTC	CASSLALNQETQYF
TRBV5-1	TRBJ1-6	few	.	TGCGCCAGCAGCTTGGTTGCCGGACAGCTTAATTCACCCCTCCACTTT	CASSLVAGQLNSPLHF
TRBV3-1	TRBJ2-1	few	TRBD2	TGTGCCAGCAGCCAAGAACTAGCGGAGCCCTACAATGAGCAGTTCTTC	CASSQELAEPYNEQFF
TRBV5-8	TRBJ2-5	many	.	TGTGCCAGCAGCCCCGGACAGAAAGAGACCCAGTACTTC	CASSPGQKETQYF
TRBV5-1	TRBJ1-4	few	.	TGCGCCAGCAAACAGGACAGTAGGAACGAAAAACTGTTTTTT	CASKQDSRNEKLFF
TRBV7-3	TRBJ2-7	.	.	TGTGCCAGCAGCAGAATTCCGGGAGCGGACAGCGAGCAGTACTTC	CASSRIPGADSEQYF
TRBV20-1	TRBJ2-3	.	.	TGCAGTGCCACTGGAGATACGCAGTATTTT	CSATGDTQYF
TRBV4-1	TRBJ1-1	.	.	TGCGCCAGCAGCCAAAGGTGGCGGATGAACACTGAAGCTTTCTTT	CASSQRWRMNTEAFF
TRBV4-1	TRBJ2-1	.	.	TGCGCCAGCAGCCAGGGGACTGTCTCCTACAATGAGCAGTTCTTC	CASSQGTVSYNEQFF
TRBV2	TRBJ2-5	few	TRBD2	TGTGCCAGCAGCCCTCCTTACCTCAGCGGGGGGTGGCCTGGGGTTAAAGAGACCCAGTACTTC	CASSPPYLSGGWPGVKETQYF
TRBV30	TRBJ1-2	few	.	TGTGCCTGGAGTGTACTCGGTAAAACCAACTATGGCTACACCTTC	CAWSVLGKTNYGYTF
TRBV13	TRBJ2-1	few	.	TGTGCCAGCAGCTATGGGACCGGGGGCCCCTACAATGAGCAGTTCTTC	CASSYGTGGPYNEQFF
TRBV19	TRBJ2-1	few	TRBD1	TGTGCCAGTAGTTTTCGTCCCGGGACAGGGGCGGATGAGCAGTTCTTC	CASSFRPGTGADEQFF
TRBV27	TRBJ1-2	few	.	TGTGCCAGCAGTGACGGCGGCAACTATGGCTACACCTTC	CASSDGGNYGYTF